The next 25 T cell receptor beta chains were all read from a single sample in a study of T-cell reconstitution after alpha-beta-depleted transplantation in children (dated by TCRdb to between 2015 and 2016). What the treatment or condition label conveys for this sample: allogeneic hematopoietic cell transplantation with graft depleted of TCRalphabeta T cells and CD19 B cells. The library was prepared using PCR. The sequencer listed for this sample is Illumina HiSeq 2500. Molecular barcoding was employed in the preparation of TCR libraries, with unique molecular identifiers being used to normalize TCRbeta repertoire quantification. TCRdb reanalyzed the raw reads on its own, using fastp at Q25 for trimming and MiXCR for clone calling, and kept in-frame beta chains. Each CDR3 protein appears once, grouped with its most common genes and DNA. For this sample the table gives about 980,000 distinct CDR3 sequences, of which 25% to 30% were detected only once. The top ten clones comprise 28% of the sample.

Sample: PBMCs, mostly from graft donor cells, taken 360 days after TCRalphabeta/CD19-depleted stem cell transplant. These receptors originate from a boy under three years old who had a stem cell transplant for SCID, so the T cells may come from the graft donor.

The chain carries TRBV9 and TRBJ2-7; D not certain. Trimming stripped 4 bases from V and 3 bases from J, with 17 bases between. The CDR3 has 15 residues. Germline CDR1 and CDR2: SGDLS and YYNGEE. CDR3 region: CASSSNEQPVYEQYF. The CDR3 coding sequence is TGTGCCAGCAGCTCCAACGAACAGCCCGTCTACGAGCAGTACTTC. Based on the CDR3 plus reference TRBV9 and TRBJ2-7, the full variable domain is DSGVTQTPKHLITATGQRVTLRCSPRSGDLSVYWYQQSLDQGLQFLIQYYNGEERAKGNILERFSAQQFPDLHSELNLSSLELGDSALYFCASSSNEQPVYEQYFGPGTRLTVT.

There are a few counts of this clonotype. The CDR3: CASMGGLNTEAFF. The DNA of the CDR3 is TGTGCCAGTATGGGGGGCTTGAACACTGAAGCTTTCTTT. The J gene is TRBJ1-1, the V gene TRBV19; a weak D match, TRBD1 (6 bases). The CDR3 covers 13 residues. Per germline, CDR1 LNHDA and CDR2 SQIVND (reference sequence). V was cut by 7 bases and J by 0 bases, with 9 bases left in between.

This clonotype turned up a few times. The gene calls are TRBV29-1 and TRBJ1-1; no clear D. Germline V gene lookup returns CDR1 SQVTM and CDR2 ANQGSEA. Trimming took off 1 base at V and 7 bases at J, with 16 bases between the two ends. There are 14 residues in the CDR3. DNA for the CDR3: TGCAGCGTTGAAGCCCTTCTGGAGACATATGAAGCTTTCTTT. This encodes CSVEALLETYEAFF.

CDR3 loop: CASSKREKNIQYF. Here the CDR3 DNA reads TGTGCCAGCAGCAAGAGGGAGAAAAACATTCAGTACTTC. The chain combines TRBV9 with TRBJ2-4; D perhaps matches TRBD2 (5 bases). This CDR3 spans 13 amino acids. Germline CDR1 SGDLS, CDR2 YYNGEE. With 4 bases removed from V and 4 bases from J, the gap between germline ends came to 9 bases.

This clonotype was counted a few times. This chain joins TRBV11-2 and TRBJ2-3, with 8 bases that match TRBD2. In germline, CDR1 is SGHAT, CDR2 FQNNGV. CDR3 length equals 17 residues. J lost 6 bases, V lost 0 bases, and 11 bases had no gene match. The CDR3 reads CASSLDLPGGLRDTQYF. The DNA for the CDR3 is TGTGCCAGCAGCTTAGATTTACCGGGGGGGCTTCGGGATACGCAGTATTTT. The full variable domain, with the rest looked up from reference TRBV11-2 and TRBJ2-3, is EAGVAQSPRYKIIEKRQSVAFWCNPISGHATLYWYQQILGQGPKLLIQFQNNGVVDDSQLPKDRFSAERLKGVDSTLKIQPAKLEDSAVYLCASSLDLPGGLRDTQYFGPGTRLTVL.

This chain uses TRBV12-3 or TRBV12-4 with TRBJ2-3, with D possibly matching TRBD2 (6 bases). This CDR3 region has 14 residues. V lost 5 bases to trimming and J lost 5 bases, with 14 bases between them. The CDR3 DNA is TGTGCCAGCAGTCCGACGGGCGGGGAAGATACGCAGTATTTT. It is translated as CASSPTGGEDTQYF.

This clonotype was counted only a few times. The chain carries TRBV5-1 and TRBJ2-2; D possibly corresponds to TRBD1 (5 bases). From germline, CDR1 is SGHRS and CDR2 YFSETQ. Trimming cost V 0 bases and J 6 bases, with 9 bases left between them. The CDR3 contains 14 residues. In DNA, the CDR3 is TGCGCCAGCAGCTTGGAAGCAGGGCCCGGGGAGCTGTTTTTT. Protein: CASSLEAGPGELFF.

This clonotype was picked up a small number of times. The V gene is TRBV5-5, the J gene TRBJ2-1, with D possibly matching TRBD1 (5 bases). Germline V gives CDR1 SGHKS, CDR2 YYEKEE (reference sequence). Trimming left V 3 bases short and J 6 bases short, with 10 bases between. The CDR3 length is 13 residues. The CDR3 loop is CASSSDNANEQFF. CDR3 in DNA: TGTGCCAGCAGCTCGGACAACGCCAATGAGCAGTTCTTC.

V and J are TRBV12-3 or TRBV12-4 and TRBJ2-7; a weak D match, TRBD1 (6 bases). V lost 5 bases and J lost 10, with 21 bases in between. The CDR3 has 14 amino acids. CDR3 nucleotides: TGTGCCAGCAGTCCCACGACAGGACTGAATCCCCAGTACTTC. This gives the protein CASSPTTGLNPQYF.

The V and J genes are TRBV5-1 and TRBJ2-3; 8 positions agree with TRBD2. The length of the CDR3 is 18 residues. Germline trimming cut 0 bases from V and 4 bases from J; bases unmatched to any gene: 13. The germline V gene has CDR1 SGHRS and CDR2 YFSETQ. CDR3 sequence reads: CASSLDPWGGGYSDTQYF. CDR3 nucleotide sequence: TGCGCCAGCAGCTTGGACCCCTGGGGCGGGGGGTATTCAGATACGCAGTATTTT.

In this sample, this clonotype turned up a few times. J is TRBJ2-1 and V is TRBV28, with TRBD2 identical over 13 bases. The CDR3 runs to 19 residues. The ends lost 2 bases at V and 4 bases at J; junction bases unmatched: 11. In germline, CDR1 is MDHEN, CDR2 SYDVKM. The CDR3 loop is CASSLNGLAGATGYNEQFF. CDR3 in DNA: TGTGCCAGCAGTTTAAATGGACTAGCGGGGGCCACGGGATACAATGAGCAGTTCTTC.

This clonotype was observed a handful of times. The rearrangement links TRBV28 to TRBJ2-1, with D tentatively TRBD2 (5 bases). With 6 bases removed from V and 9 bases from J, the gap between germline ends came to 12 bases. The CDR3 consists of 12 residues. The germline V gene has CDR1 MDHEN and CDR2 SYDVKM. This CDR3 is CASSPRRREQFF. The CDR3 DNA sequence: TGTGCCAGCAGCCCCCGGAGGCGTGAGCAGTTCTTC.

V usage is TRBV28 and J usage is TRBJ2-7; no definite D call. CDR1 and CDR2 (germline): MDHEN, SYDVKM. The length of the CDR3 is 12 residues. V lost 8 bases and J lost 6, with 14 bases in between. CDR3 sequence: CASLGIASEQYF. The DNA for the CDR3 is TGTGCCAGCCTTGGGATAGCCAGCGAGCAGTACTTC.

The V and J genes are TRBV12-5 and TRBJ1-5; D call uncertain. Germline V lookup: CDR1 LGHNT, CDR2 FRNRAP. The CDR3 length is 15 residues. V was cut by 4 bases and J by 1 base, with 11 bases left in between. The CDR3: CASGSPGTSNQPQHF. CDR3 in DNA: TGTGCTAGTGGTTCGCCCGGCACCAGCAATCAGCCCCAGCATTTT.

This clonotype showed up just a few times. The chain recombines TRBV2 with TRBJ2-7; tentatively, D is TRBD1 (6 bases). V lost 1 base and J lost 4, with 23 bases in between. The length of the CDR3 is 18 residues. CDR1 and CDR2 from the germline V gene are SNHLY and FYNNEI. The CDR3 protein is CASSEGPTGVVPQYEQYF. The CDR3 nucleotides read TGTGCCAGCAGTGAAGGGCCGACAGGCGTTGTCCCCCAGTACGAGCAGTACTTC.

The table lists this clonotype with a few counts. J is TRBJ2-1 and V is TRBV2; 12 bases agree with TRBD2. CDR1 and CDR2 (germline): SNHLY, FYNNEI. With V trimmed by 3 bases and J by 3 bases, 3 bases remained unmatched. This CDR3 contains 16 residues. The CDR3 coding sequence is TGTGCCAGCAGTGAGACTAGCGGGGGAGACTACAATGAGCAGTTCTTC. It encodes CASSETSGGDYNEQFF.

The J gene is TRBJ2-1, the V gene TRBV4-1; D is ambiguous. The germline V gene has CDR1 MGHRA and CDR2 YSYEKL. The length of the CDR3 is 18 residues. Trimming took off 2 bases at V and 7 bases at J, with 24 bases between the two ends. CDR3 DNA sequence: TGCGCCAGCAGCCAAATTTTCGATACAGTTAGGAGTCGGAATGAGCAGTTCTTC. Translated: CASSQIFDTVRSRNEQFF.

This clonotype was detected only a few times. The germline gene is not matched at one end of the junction; a read error may be the cause. CDR3 sequence (DNA): TGCGCCAGCAGCAAAGAGAGGGGCCGGGACGGGACCCAGTACTTC. It specifies CASSKERGRDGTQYF. The rearrangement joins TRBV4-3 to TRBJ2-5; perhaps D is TRBD1 or TRBD2 (5 bases each). Germline V gene lookup returns CDR1 LGHNA and CDR2 YSLEER. This CDR3 contains 15 residues.

There are a few counts of this clonotype. The CDR3: CSASLGDLKEQYF. CDR3 coding DNA: TGCAGTGCTAGTTTAGGGGACCTGAAAGAGCAGTACTTC. The chain uses TRBV20-1 and TRBJ2-7; the D call may be TRBD1 or TRBD2 (5 bases each). CDR1 is DFQATT, CDR2 SNEGSKA, per germline (reference sequence). The CDR3 totals 13 residues. The germline V and J ends were trimmed by 3 bases and 7 bases, with 16 bases remaining between them.

This sequence joins TRBV2 and TRBJ2-1, with 12 positions matching TRBD2. CDR3 length: 15 residues. CDR1 and CDR2 from the germline V gene are SNHLY and FYNNEI. With V trimmed by 5 bases and J by 8 bases, 7 bases remained unmatched. This CDR3 is CASSFLGLAGYEQFF. The DNA of the CDR3 is TGTGCCAGCAGTTTCCTCGGACTAGCGGGATATGAGCAGTTCTTC.

DNA for the CDR3: TGCGCCAGCAGATCCGGGACCCGGGTAGCCAAAAACATTCAGTACTTC. Its translation is CASRSGTRVAKNIQYF. The V call is TRBV10-2, the J call TRBJ2-4, with D tentatively TRBD1 or TRBD2 (5 bases each). V was pared by 6 bases and J by 0 bases, with 15 bases between. Germline V gives CDR1 WSHSY, CDR2 SAAADI. The CDR3 loop spans 16 amino acids.

This chain uses TRBV29-1 with TRBJ2-3, with D tentatively TRBD1 (6 bases). The germline V gene encodes CDR1 SQVTM and CDR2 ANQGSEA. Trimming removed 6 bases from V and 1 base from J, with 17 bases in between. This CDR3 comprises 15 residues. The CDR3 region has the DNA TGCAGCGTGCCAGTTGGGACACTTCGCACAGATACGCAGTATTTT. It is translated as CSVPVGTLRTDTQYF.

The chain carries TRBV24-1 and TRBJ2-2, with D unclear. In germline, CDR1 is KGHDR, CDR2 SFDVKD. V dropped 6 bases and J dropped 6 bases, with 7 bases sitting between them. This CDR3 has 12 amino acids. This chain's CDR3 is CATSNRAGELFF. CDR3 sequence (DNA): TGTGCCACCAGTAATAGGGCCGGGGAGCTGTTTTTT.

This chain links TRBV20-1 with TRBJ1-2; 11 bases align to TRBD1. CDR1 DFQATT and CDR2 SNEGSKA come from the germline V gene (reference sequence). CDR3 length: 15 residues. V gave up 4 bases and J gave up 4 bases; unmatched junction bases: 8. The CDR3 DNA is TGCAGTGCTATAGGACAGGGGGCCCTCGGCTATGGCTACACCTTC. It encodes CSAIGQGALGYGYTF.

CDR3 region: CASSPGHRDGPGELFF. The DNA of the CDR3 is TGCGCCAGCAGCCCTGGCCACAGGGATGGTCCCGGGGAGCTGTTTTTT. The chain uses TRBV5-1 and TRBJ2-2; maybe TRBD1 (6 bases). The CDR3 spans 16 residues. Trimming removed 4 bases from V and 6 bases from J, with 19 bases in between. Germline lookup yields CDR1 SGHRS and CDR2 YFSETQ.